These 4 T cell receptor beta chains were sequenced from one sample in a study of T cell changes during pregnancy in multiple sclerosis. Clones were sequenced by immunoSEQ multiplex PCR, and TCRdb holds only the in-frame ones, with some missing. The sample yields 58,000 or so clones, over 80% seen once. Sequencing was performed on peripheral blood, taken in the first trimester of pregnancy. Receptors originate from a female donor with multiple sclerosis, enrolled in a pregnancy study.

The J gene is TRBJ2-7, the V gene TRBV27; the match to TRBD2 covers 8 bases. The CDR3 is 14 amino acids. CDR1 is MNHEY and CDR2 is SMNVEV in the germline V gene (reference sequence). V lost 8 bases and J lost 5; bases outside the gene matches: 11. CDR3 DNA: TGTGCCAGCGCCCCTACAGGGACTAGGAACGAGCAGTACTTC. Protein sequence: CASAPTGTRNEQYF.

The chain joins TRBV7-2 to TRBJ2-3, with D uncertain. Looked up from germline, CDR1 is SGHTA and CDR2 is FQGNSA. This CDR3 is built from 13 residues. V lost 5 bases and J lost 0, with 6 bases in between. CDR3 sequence reads: CASSISSTDTQYF. The CDR3 DNA is TGTGCCAGCAGCATATCTAGCACAGATACGCAGTATTTT.

The chain is built from TRBV9 and TRBJ2-6; D gene uncertain. Germline V gene data show CDR1 as SGDLS and CDR2 as YYNGEE. Trimming cost V 0 bases and J 0 bases, with 7 bases left between them. The CDR3 runs 16 residues. CDR3 sequence reads: CASSVGSFSGANVLTF. CDR3 nucleotides: TGTGCCAGCAGCGTAGGTTCCTTCTCTGGGGCCAACGTCCTGACTTTC.

CDR3 DNA sequence: TGTGCCAGCTCGGATCTAGCGGGAGGTCCCACAGATACGCAGTATTTT. Its translation: CASSDLAGGPTDTQYF. The chain combines TRBV18 with TRBJ2-3; 11 nucleotides agree with TRBD2. CDR1 is KGHSH, CDR2 LQKENI, per germline. The CDR3 is made up of 16 amino acids. V trimming: 6 bases; J trimming: 2 bases; junction bases outside the gene matches: 7.